This paragraph covers one T cell receptor (beta chain) sequence. Method: immunoSEQ multiplex PCR; TCRdb's copy keeps in-frame clones and lacks some. Of tens of thousands of clones listed, 85% to 95% are singletons. This sample stems from a study of T cell changes during pregnancy in multiple sclerosis. V shed 2 bases, J shed 6 bases, and the junction held 4 bases outside the gene matches. The germline gives CDR1 MNHEY, CDR2 SMNVEV (reference sequence). CDR3 size: 15 residues. Sample: peripheral blood, taken before pregnancy. This rearrangement joins TRBV27 to TRBJ2-7; 13 bases match TRBD2. The sequence was obtained from a female donor with multiple sclerosis, enrolled in a pregnancy study. The CDR3 DNA reads as TGTGCCAGCAGTTTAACTAGCGGGAGGGCCCTCGAGCAGTACTTC. It yields the protein CASSLTSGRALEQYF.